The 20 T cell receptor beta chains in this list originate from one sample, sequenced in a study of Ad26.COV2.S vaccination and SARS-CoV-2 variants. Treatment meaning: some 19 received Ad26.COV2.S at low or high dose, single or two shots; 5 received placebo; per-sample allocation not given. On day 63 after the first injection, vaccine and placebo recipients gave samples. This table comes from immunoSEQ multiplex PCR, and its TCRdb copy is limited to in-frame clones, with some not included. Among just over 350,000 clones listed, more than 75% were seen once. The sample in question was peripheral blood, obtained in a trial of Ad26.COV2.S vaccine versus placebo. These receptors all come from a person aged 18-60 years who received the Ad26.COV2.S COVID-19 vaccine or a placebo.

V usage is TRBV28 and J usage is TRBJ1-3; D is perhaps TRBD1 (6 bases). CDR3 length: 18 residues. The V end was cut by 4 bases, the J end by 4 bases, with 23 bases between. CDR1 MDHEN and CDR2 SYDVKM come from the germline V gene. The CDR3 spells CASSSYPSGRGAGNTIYF. CDR3 sequence (DNA): TGTGCCAGCAGTTCATACCCGTCCGGCAGGGGTGCAGGAAACACCATATATTTT.

The V and J genes are TRBV24-1 and TRBJ2-3; a possible D gene is TRBD2 (6 bases). The V end lost 3 bases, the J end lost 2 bases, and 11 bases lay between the germline ends. CDR1 is KGHDR, CDR2 SFDVKD, per germline. The CDR3 spans 15 residues. The CDR3 protein is CATSDGGRDTDTQYF. For the CDR3, the DNA is TGTGCCACCAGTGATGGGGGGAGAGACACAGATACGCAGTATTTT.

This clone was observed a handful of times. The V and J genes are TRBV27 and TRBJ2-3; D might be TRBD2 (6 bases). CDR1 MNHEY and CDR2 SMNVEV come from the germline V gene (reference sequence). The V end was cut by 1 base, the J end by 4 bases, with 15 bases between. CDR3 size: 16 residues. The CDR3 is CASSLYSGPTSDTQYF. Written as DNA, the CDR3 is TGTGCCAGCAGTTTATATAGCGGCCCTACTTCAGATACGCAGTATTTT.

This clone was observed a single time. The rearrangement uses TRBV18 and TRBJ1-2; D ambiguous. CDR1 is KGHSH and CDR2 is LQKENI in the germline V gene. Trimming pared 3 bases from V and 8 bases from J, leaving 13 bases between. The CDR3 extends over 13 amino acids. In DNA, the CDR3 is TGTGCCAGCTCACCTCAGGCAGGAGAAGGCTACACCTTC. Its translation is CASSPQAGEGYTF.

The chain links TRBV10-2 to TRBJ2-3; 11 bases line up with TRBD2. Looked up from germline, CDR1 is WSHSY and CDR2 is SAAADI. The CDR3 contains 15 residues. The V gene end was trimmed by 5 bases and the J gene end by 3 bases; junction bases not matched to a gene: 4. CDR3 residues: CASSSLAGGTDTQYF. The CDR3, as DNA: TGCGCCAGCAGTTCCCTAGCGGGAGGTACAGATACGCAGTATTTT.

CDR3 amino acids: CASSERGDSNQPQHF. The CDR3 DNA follows: TGTGCCAGCAGTGAAAGGGGGGACAGCAATCAGCCCCAGCATTTT. The gene calls are TRBV6-1 and TRBJ1-5; TRBD1 might be the D (6 bases). This CDR3 comprises 15 residues. The germline V and J ends were trimmed by 2 bases and 1 base, with 9 bases remaining between them. Per germline, CDR1 MNHNS and CDR2 SASEGT.

V gene TRBV6-6 combines with J gene TRBJ2-3; 8 nucleotides match TRBD2. V shed 6 bases, J shed 5 bases, and the junction held 10 bases outside the gene matches. Germline V gene data show CDR1 as MNHNY and CDR2 as SVGAGI (reference sequence). The CDR3 extends over 15 amino acids. CDR3 bases: TGTGCCAGCAGAGCGGGAGCAGGTGGGTTAGATACGCAGTATTTT. This encodes CASRAGAGGLDTQYF.

This rearrangement joins TRBV13 to TRBJ2-7; 8 bases map to TRBD1. This CDR3 has 14 amino acids. Losses at the gene ends were 5 bases for V and 5 bases for J; bases not matched to a gene: 8. Germline loops: CDR1 PRHDT, CDR2 FYEKMQ (reference sequence). DNA for the CDR3: TGTGCCAGCAGCATTAGACAGGGGATGGACGAGCAGTACTTC. It codes for CASSIRQGMDEQYF.

This clone was found a few times. This sequence joins TRBV7-9 and TRBJ2-6; D not certain. V was shortened by 5 bases and J by 4 bases, with 15 bases between the two germline ends. CDR1 is SEHNR, CDR2 FQNEAQ, per germline (reference sequence). The CDR3 loop spans 16 amino acids. For the CDR3, the DNA is TGTGCCAGCAGCCCTAAAGTTAGGGTGGGGGCCAACGTCCTGACTTTC. Translated, it gives CASSPKVRVGANVLTF.

J is TRBJ2-5 and V is TRBV5-5, with 9 nucleotides matching TRBD1. CDR3 length equals 14 residues. V lost 4 bases, J lost 2 bases, and 3 bases stayed unmatched. Germline V gene lookup returns CDR1 SGHKS and CDR2 YYEKEE (reference sequence). CDR3 sequence: CASSRTGVQETQYF. DNA for the CDR3: TGTGCCAGCAGCAGGACAGGGGTTCAAGAGACCCAGTACTTC.

The gene calls are TRBV10-3 and TRBJ2-3; 7 bases fit TRBD2. The germline CDR1 and CDR2 sequences are ENHRY and SYGVKD. The V segment lost 4 bases and the J segment 0 bases; nucleotides outside the gene matches: 4. CDR3 length: 15 amino acids. The CDR3 sequence: CAISVAGDSTDTQYF. The DNA for the CDR3 is TGTGCCATCAGTGTCGCGGGGGACAGCACAGATACGCAGTATTTT.

The rearrangement joins TRBV18 to TRBJ1-2, with D possibly being TRBD1 (5 bases). Trimming pared 4 bases from V and 8 bases from J, leaving 20 bases between. CDR1 and CDR2 (germline): KGHSH, LQKENI. The CDR3 covers 15 residues. The CDR3 reads CASSQYRRDWGGYTF. In nucleotides, the CDR3 is TGTGCCAGCTCACAGTACAGAAGAGATTGGGGGGGCTACACCTTC.

This chain uses TRBV27 with TRBJ2-1; 9 nucleotides agree with TRBD1. CDR3 length: 14 residues. CDR1 is MNHEY, CDR2 SMNVEV, per germline (reference sequence). J gave up 6 bases and V 5 bases, and 5 bases lay outside the gene matches. The CDR3 bases are TGTGCCAGCAGTCGATCGACAGGGGGCAATGAGCAGTTCTTC. Amino acids: CASSRSTGGNEQFF.

The gene calls are TRBV10-3 and TRBJ1-5; D is unclear. Per the germline V gene, CDR1 is ENHRY and CDR2 is SYGVKD. This CDR3 has 13 amino acids. V was clipped by 2 bases and J by 1 base, with 3 bases between them. The CDR3 DNA sequence: TGTGCCATCAGTGAGACGAGCAATCAGCCCCAGCATTTT. Amino acids: CAISETSNQPQHF.

The sample holds one count of this clone. The chain links TRBV27 to TRBJ2-5; the D is unclear. The CDR3 consists of 12 residues. Germline-derived CDR1 and CDR2 are MNHEY and SMNVEV (reference sequence). Between the trimmed V and J ends, which lost 7 bases and 0 bases, there was a span of 6 bases. In DNA, the CDR3 is TGTGCCAGCATCAAGTACCAAGAGACCCAGTACTTC. Translation: CASIKYQETQYF.

The chain combines TRBV7-7 with TRBJ2-5; TRBD1 aligns across 8 bases. The ends lost 5 bases at V and 2 bases at J; junction bases unmatched: 7. The CDR3 is made up of 15 amino acids. Per the germline V gene, CDR1 is SSHAT and CDR2 is FNYEAQ (reference sequence). CDR3 amino acids: CASSRRTGRQETQYF. DNA of the CDR3: TGTGCCAGCAGCCGCCGGACAGGGCGGCAAGAGACCCAGTACTTC.

DNA of the CDR3: TGTGCCAGCAGCTCCGCCGGGGGAACCGGGGAGCTGTTTTTT. It encodes CASSSAGGTGELFF. The V gene is TRBV7-9, the J gene TRBJ2-2; D is perhaps TRBD2 (6 bases). The CDR3 has 14 amino acids. V was trimmed by 4 bases and J by 5 bases, leaving 11 bases between them. Germline CDR1 is SEHNR and CDR2 is FQNEAQ (reference sequence).

This chain links TRBV3-1 (or the pseudogene TRBV3-2) with TRBJ2-6; tentative D call: TRBD1 (6 bases). This CDR3 is built from 15 residues. V was pared by 0 bases and J by 5 bases, with 8 bases between. Germline CDR1 LGHDT, CDR2 YNNKEL (reference sequence). The CDR3 sequence: CASSQDRGRANVLTF. CDR3 in DNA: TGTGCCAGCAGCCAAGACAGGGGAAGGGCCAACGTCCTGACTTTC.

With respect to this clone: Mismatch with germline at one junction end may stem from a read error. This chain connects TRBV28 to TRBJ2-7; 8 bases map to TRBD2. CDR1 is MDHEN, CDR2 SYDVKM, per germline. The CDR3 is made up of 15 amino acids. The CDR3 protein is CASSLSSLAAYEQYF. The CDR3 nucleotides read TGTGCCAGCAGCTTATCCTCACTAGCGGCTTACGAGCAGTACTTC. The full variable domain, in which reference TRBV28 and TRBJ2-7 provide the parts outside the CDR3, is DVKVTQSSRYLVKRTGEKVFLECVQDMDHENMFWYRQDPGLGLRLIYFSYDVKMKEKGDIPEGYSVSREKKERFSLILESASTNQTSMYLCASSLSSLAAYEQYFGPGTRLTVT.

The chain joins TRBV10-2 to TRBJ2-5; 8 positions match TRBD2. Germline V gene data show CDR1 as WSHSY and CDR2 as SAAADI. The CDR3 contains 13 residues. The V and J ends lost 8 bases and 9 bases, in that order; junction bases with no gene match: 11. The CDR3 here is CASGTRGVGPQYF. CDR3 DNA sequence: TGCGCCAGCGGGACTAGGGGGGTTGGGCCCCAGTACTTC.